Listed here are 19 T cell receptor beta chains from one sample, sequenced in a study of metastatic and nonmetastatic thyroid tumors. From the PCR reads, TCRdb re-called clones with MiXCR. This sample has around 20,000 clones; around an eighth occur once, and the top ten carry approximately 25%. No treatment had been given to any patient before thyroid surgery. Sequences were obtained from blood. These receptor sequences come from a female donor with papillary thyroid cancer or a benign thyroid nodule (not recorded which). Some clones in this sample may be carry-over from other donors' samples.

This clone was observed at least ten times. The chain has TRBV25-1 and TRBJ1-1; 12 nucleotides align to TRBD1. Germline lookup yields CDR1 MGHDK and CDR2 SYGVNS. V trimming: 8 bases; J trimming: 6 bases; junction bases outside the gene matches: 25. CDR3 size: 20 residues. The CDR3 reads CASAQGDRGPSSVSSAEAFF. The CDR3 DNA reads as TGTGCCAGCGCCCAGGGGGACAGGGGGCCCTCAAGTGTTAGCAGCGCTGAAGCTTTCTTT.

On this clone itself: An end of the junction does not agree with germline; a read error may underlie this. V and J are TRBV28 and TRBJ2-6; D perhaps matches TRBD1 (5 bases). Germline V gene sequence: CDR1 MDHEN, CDR2 SYDVKM. The CDR3 runs to 15 residues. The CDR3 here is CASSLFGPGANFLTF. The CDR3 DNA is TGTGCCAGCAGTTTATTTGGGCCTGGGGCCAACTTCCTGACTTTC.

This clone has ten or more counts. V usage is TRBV6-1 and J usage is TRBJ2-1, with TRBD2 identical over 10 bases. CDR3 length equals 16 residues. The germline CDR1 and CDR2 sequences are MNHNS and SASEGT. The V and J ends lost 6 bases and 9 bases, in that order; junction bases with no gene match: 14. Written as DNA, the CDR3 is TGTGCCAGCAGGCTAGCGGGGGAGCAATCGGGCAGTGAGCAGTTCTTC. It specifies CASRLAGEQSGSEQFF.

This clone occurred many times. The J gene is TRBJ1-2, the V gene TRBV4-2; 7 bases match TRBD1. Per germline, CDR1 LGHNA and CDR2 YNFKEQ. V gave up 0 bases and J gave up 4 bases; unmatched junction bases: 8. This CDR3 is built from 16 residues. CDR3 amino acids: CASSQEVRAGGYGYTF. The CDR3 nucleotides read TGTGCCAGCAGCCAAGAGGTCCGGGCAGGGGGCTATGGCTACACCTTC.

J is TRBJ2-5 and V is TRBV20-1; D uncertain. The V gene lost 6 bases and the J gene lost 5 bases, with 13 bases spanning the gap. Germline values: CDR1 DFQATT, CDR2 SNEGSKA (reference sequence). CDR3 size: 12 residues. CDR3 coding DNA: TGCAGTGCCTCGTTGGGGTCGGAGACCCAGTACTTC. Residues: CSASLGSETQYF.

Concerning this clone: One end of the junction fails to match germline, which may point to a read error. This chain connects TRBV12-3 or TRBV12-4 to TRBJ1-2; D gene uncertain. The CDR3 is 11 residues long. In nucleotides, the CDR3 is TGTGCTAGCAGTCTTGGAGGTCTGTACACCTTC. It is translated as CASSLGGLYTF.

A few counts support this clone. V and J are TRBV6-1 and TRBJ2-3, with TRBD2 matching over 9 bases. Germline values: CDR1 MNHNS, CDR2 SASEGT. The CDR3 extends over 13 amino acids. CDR3 sequence: CLKRGVSTDTQYF. Here the CDR3 DNA reads TGTCTCAAGCGGGGGGTAAGCACAGATACGCAGTATTTT.

This rearrangement joins TRBV27 to TRBJ1-3; D is possibly TRBD1 (5 bases). This CDR3 spans 14 amino acids. CDR1 is MNHEY, CDR2 SMNVEV, per germline (reference sequence). V lost 5 bases to trimming and J lost 0 bases, with 8 bases between them. CDR3 protein: CASSGGDSGNTIYF. CDR3 bases: TGTGCCAGCAGTGGGGGGGACTCTGGAAACACCATATATTTT.

In the case of this clone: One junction end does not reproduce the germline sequence, and a read error may be involved. The chain recombines TRBV20-1 with TRBJ1-2, with D hard to call. CDR1 and CDR2 (germline): DFQATT, SNEGSKA (reference sequence). The CDR3 has 13 residues. DNA of the CDR3: TGCAGTGCTAGAGATCACAGTAACTATGGATACAACTTC. Residues: CSARDHSNYGYNF.

The chain has TRBV12-3 or TRBV12-4 and TRBJ1-1; 8 bases agree with TRBD1. Trimming cost V 7 bases and J 5 bases; bases outside gene matches: 9. The CDR3 length is 14 residues. The CDR3: CASILTGAETEAFF. CDR3 DNA sequence: TGTGCCAGCATACTGACAGGGGCCGAGACTGAAGCTTTCTTT.

This clone occurred a few times. Given a much more abundant clone one base away, this may be a read error. The V gene is TRBV6-1, the J gene TRBJ1-5; no clear D. The germline gives CDR1 MNHNS, CDR2 SASEGT. The CDR3 totals 15 residues. V was clipped by 10 bases and J by 0 bases, with 16 bases between them. The CDR3 coding sequence is TGTGCCAACAAATACCAGAAAAATAGCAATCAGCCCCAGCATTTT. This gives the protein CANKYQKNSNQPQHF.

This clone was observed at least ten times. The V and J genes are TRBV5-4 and TRBJ2-7; D is perhaps TRBD2 (6 bases). The CDR3 has 14 residues. From germline, CDR1 is SGHNT and CDR2 YYREEE (reference sequence). Trimming took 1 base from V and 4 from J, leaving 12 bases between them. The CDR3: CASSLTGGMYEQYF. CDR3 DNA sequence: TGTGCCAGCAGCTTGACCGGGGGAATGTACGAGCAGTACTTC.

This clone was counted ten times or more. CDR3 DNA sequence: TGTGCCGGGGGGCAGGGTAAACAGCCCCAGCATTTT. Translation gives CAGGQGKQPQHF. This chain joins TRBV12-3 or TRBV12-4 and TRBJ1-5, with D possibly being TRBD1 (6 bases). Trimming cost V 11 bases and J 7 bases, with 15 bases left between them. The CDR3 has 12 residues.

At least ten counts were recorded for this clone. The gene calls are TRBV2 and TRBJ1-1; D is unresolved. Trimming left V 3 bases short and J 0 bases short, with 8 bases between. Germline values: CDR1 SNHLY, CDR2 FYNNEI. The CDR3 extends over 14 amino acids. The CDR3 nucleotides are TGTGCCAGCAGTGACGGGCCGCTGAACACTGAAGCTTTCTTT. Residues: CASSDGPLNTEAFF. Filled out from reference TRBV2 and TRBJ1-1, the complete variable domain reads EPEVTQTPSHQVTQMGQEVILRCVPISNHLYFYWYRQILGQKVEFLVSFYNNEISEKSEIFDDQFSVERPDGSNFTLKIRSTKLEDSAMYFCASSDGPLNTEAFFGQGTRLTVV.

This clone was picked up many times. The chain links TRBV19 to TRBJ1-2, with 7 bases matching TRBD1. Trimming removed 8 bases from V and 3 bases from J; junction bases left unmatched: 15. Germline lookup yields CDR1 LNHDA and CDR2 SQIVND (reference sequence). The CDR3 totals 16 residues. The DNA for the CDR3 is TGTGCCAGTTCCCTTGGACAGGTTGGGACCCACTATGGCTACACCTTC. Translation: CASSLGQVGTHYGYTF. Drawing the rest from reference TRBV19 and TRBJ1-2, the complete variable domain is DGGITQSPKYLFRKEGQNVTLSCEQNLNHDAMYWYRQDPGQGLRLIYYSQIVNDFQKGDIAEGYSVSREKKESFPLTVTSAQKNPTAFYLCASSLGQVGTHYGYTFGSGTRLTVV.

This clone was seen only a few times. The chain links TRBV6-5 to TRBJ2-2; D is undetermined. Germline CDR1 reads MNHEY; CDR2 reads SVGAGI. This CDR3 has 13 amino acids. Trimming left V 4 bases short and J 1 base short, with 4 bases between. This CDR3 reads CASSLLNTGELFF. In DNA form, the CDR3 reads TGTGCCAGCAGTTTACTGAACACCGGGGAGCTGTTTTTT.

A few counts support this clone. The chain has TRBV6-2 or TRBV6-3 and TRBJ1-1; 9 bases fit TRBD1. V lost 0 bases and J lost 5; bases outside the gene matches: 7. CDR1 is MNHEY, CDR2 SVGEGT, per germline. The CDR3 runs 16 residues. In DNA, the CDR3 is TGTGCCAGCAGTTACTCATACAGGGGGCGCGTAACTGAAGCTTTCTTT. This translates into CASSYSYRGRVTEAFF.

Ten or more counts support this clone. The chain carries TRBV5-6 and TRBJ1-2; 7 bases agree with TRBD1. The length of the CDR3 is 13 residues. The junction had 10 bases not matched to a gene; V was cut back by 2 bases and J by 12 bases. Germline V CDR1 and CDR2: SGHDT, YYEEEE. The CDR3 loop reads CASSFTGAVGHTF. CDR3 in DNA: TGTGCCAGCAGCTTCACAGGGGCCGTCGGGCACACCTTC.

This clone has a count of ten or more. V usage is TRBV6-5 and J usage is TRBJ2-3; 7 nucleotides align to TRBD2. V dropped 0 bases and J dropped 6; count of bases not matched to a gene: 3. CDR3 length: 14 amino acids. CDR1 is MNHEY, CDR2 SVGAGI, per germline. The CDR3 protein is CASSYSNGGDTQYF. Here the CDR3 DNA reads TGTGCCAGCAGTTACTCTAACGGGGGGGATACGCAGTATTTT.